This TCR beta chain was sequenced for a study of T-cell reconstitution after alpha-beta-depleted transplantation in children. Molecular barcoding with unique molecular identifiers was used for the TCRbeta library. TCRdb passed the PCR reads through MiXCR, listing each CDR3 protein once. The table records about 460,000 distinct CDR3 sequences, approximately 12% of them present only once. The sample was PBMCs from the stem cell graft donor, taken from the stem cell graft. The TCR comes from a human donor who donated a stem cell graft to a child with combined immunodeficiency.

This CDR3 is CASSQDRTGGKTFF. The DNA of the CDR3 is TGCGCCAGCAGCCAAGATAGGACAGGGGGCAAAACTTTCTTT. The J gene is TRBJ1-1, the V gene TRBV4-3; TRBD1 agrees at 11 bases. V dropped 0 bases and J dropped 12; count of bases not matched to a gene: 6. This CDR3 comprises 14 residues. Germline CDR1 reads LGHNA; CDR2 reads YSLEER.